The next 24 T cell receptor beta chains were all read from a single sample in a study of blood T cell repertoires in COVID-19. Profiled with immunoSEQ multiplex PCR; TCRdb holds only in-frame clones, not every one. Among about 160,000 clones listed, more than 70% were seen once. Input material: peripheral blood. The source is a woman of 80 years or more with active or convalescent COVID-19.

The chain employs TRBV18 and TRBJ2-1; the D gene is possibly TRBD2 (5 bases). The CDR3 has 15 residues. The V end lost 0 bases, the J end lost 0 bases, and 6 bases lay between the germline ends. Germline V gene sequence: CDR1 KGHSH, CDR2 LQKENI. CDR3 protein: CASSPPSGSYNEQFF. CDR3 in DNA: TGTGCCAGCTCACCACCCAGCGGCTCCTACAATGAGCAGTTCTTC.

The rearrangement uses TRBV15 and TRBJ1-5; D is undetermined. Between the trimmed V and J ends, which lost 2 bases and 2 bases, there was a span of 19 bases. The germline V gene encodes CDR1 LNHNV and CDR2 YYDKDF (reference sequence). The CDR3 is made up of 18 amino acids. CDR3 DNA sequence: TGTGCCACCAGCAGACCTTCTAGAGTTGAGATCCGCAATCAGCCCCAGCATTTT. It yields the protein CATSRPSRVEIRNQPQHF.

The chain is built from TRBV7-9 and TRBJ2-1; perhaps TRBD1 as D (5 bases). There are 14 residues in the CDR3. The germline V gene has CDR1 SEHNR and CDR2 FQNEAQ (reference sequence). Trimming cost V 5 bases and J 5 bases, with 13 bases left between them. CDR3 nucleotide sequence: TGTGCCAGCAGCACCTCCAAACAGGACAATGAGCAGTTCTTC. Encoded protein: CASSTSKQDNEQFF.

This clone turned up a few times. The CDR3 here is CASRTVAAFF. In nucleotides, the CDR3 is TGTGCCAGCAGGACAGTGGCAGCTTTCTTT. V usage is TRBV11-2 and J usage is TRBJ1-1; TRBD1 might be the D (5 bases). CDR1 and CDR2 (germline): SGHAT, FQNNGV. The germline V and J ends were trimmed by 6 bases and 10 bases, with 9 bases remaining between them. CDR3 length: 10 residues.

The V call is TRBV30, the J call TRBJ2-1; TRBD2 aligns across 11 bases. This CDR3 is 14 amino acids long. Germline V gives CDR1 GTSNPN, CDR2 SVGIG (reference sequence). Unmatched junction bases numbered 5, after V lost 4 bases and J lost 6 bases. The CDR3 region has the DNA TGTGCCTGGATCTTAGCGGGAGGGATCAATGAGCAGTTCTTC. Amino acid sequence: CAWILAGGINEQFF.

DNA for the CDR3: TGTGCCAGCAGCGGACGGACAGGGATCCGTGAAAAACTGTTTTTT. Protein product: CASSGRTGIREKLFF. The rearrangement uses TRBV7-2 and TRBJ1-4, with TRBD1 matching over 8 bases. Losses at the gene ends were 5 bases for V and 7 bases for J; bases not matched to a gene: 9. This CDR3 spans 15 amino acids. Germline V gives CDR1 SGHTA, CDR2 FQGNSA.

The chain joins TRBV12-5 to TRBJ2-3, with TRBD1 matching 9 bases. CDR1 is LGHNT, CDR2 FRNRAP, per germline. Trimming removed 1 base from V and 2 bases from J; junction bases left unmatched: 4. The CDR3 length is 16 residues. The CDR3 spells CASGLGDRESTDTQYF. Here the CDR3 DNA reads TGTGCTAGTGGTTTGGGGGACAGGGAATCCACAGATACGCAGTATTTT. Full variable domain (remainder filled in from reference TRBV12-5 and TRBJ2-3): DARVTQTPRHKVTEMGQEVTMRCQPILGHNTVFWYRQTMMQGLELLAYFRNRAPLDDSGMPKDRFSAEMPDATLATLKIQPSEPRDSAVYFCASGLGDRESTDTQYFGPGTRLTVL.

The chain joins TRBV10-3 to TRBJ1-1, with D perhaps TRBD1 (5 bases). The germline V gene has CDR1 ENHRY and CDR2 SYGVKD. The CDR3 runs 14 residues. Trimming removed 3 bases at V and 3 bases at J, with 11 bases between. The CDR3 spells CAISDRGGDTEAFF. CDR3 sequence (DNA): TGTGCCATCAGTGACAGAGGAGGGGACACTGAAGCTTTCTTT.

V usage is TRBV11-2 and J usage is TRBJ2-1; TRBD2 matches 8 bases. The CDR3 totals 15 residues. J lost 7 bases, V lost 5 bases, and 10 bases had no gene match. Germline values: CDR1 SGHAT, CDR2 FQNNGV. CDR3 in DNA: TGTGCCAGCAGCCCCAGCGGGAGCGCCCGGAATGAGCAGTTCTTC. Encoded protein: CASSPSGSARNEQFF.

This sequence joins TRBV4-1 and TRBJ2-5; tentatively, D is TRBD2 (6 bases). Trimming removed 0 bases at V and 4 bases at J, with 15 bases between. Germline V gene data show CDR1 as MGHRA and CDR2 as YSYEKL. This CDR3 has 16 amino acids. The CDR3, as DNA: TGCGCCAGCAGCCAAGATTACGGGAGCCCAGGAGAGACCCAGTACTTC. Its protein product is CASSQDYGSPGETQYF.

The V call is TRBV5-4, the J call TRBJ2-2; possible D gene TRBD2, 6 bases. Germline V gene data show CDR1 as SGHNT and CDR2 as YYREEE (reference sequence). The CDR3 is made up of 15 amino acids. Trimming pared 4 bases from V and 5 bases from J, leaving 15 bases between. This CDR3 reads CASSAPGAETGELFF. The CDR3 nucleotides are TGTGCCAGCAGCGCTCCGGGAGCGGAAACCGGGGAGCTGTTTTTT.

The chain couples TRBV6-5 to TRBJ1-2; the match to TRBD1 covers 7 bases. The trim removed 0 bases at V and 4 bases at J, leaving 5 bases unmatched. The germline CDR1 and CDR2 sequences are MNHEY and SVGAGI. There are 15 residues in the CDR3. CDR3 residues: CASSYSAGQSYGYTF. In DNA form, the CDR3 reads TGTGCCAGCAGTTACTCCGCGGGACAGTCCTATGGCTACACCTTC.

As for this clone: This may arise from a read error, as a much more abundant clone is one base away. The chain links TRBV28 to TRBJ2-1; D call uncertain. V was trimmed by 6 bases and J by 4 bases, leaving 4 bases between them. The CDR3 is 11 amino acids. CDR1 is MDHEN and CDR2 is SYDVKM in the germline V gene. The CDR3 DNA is TGTGCCAGCAGCCTTTACAATGAGCAGTTCTTC. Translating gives CASSLYNEQFF.

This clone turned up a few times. The CDR3 DNA is TGCAGCGTTGCGTGGCGGGCGGGAGGGCCCGACACCGGGGAGCTGTTTTTT. Its protein product is CSVAWRAGGPDTGELFF. V usage is TRBV29-1 and J usage is TRBJ2-2; TRBD2 matches at 9 bases. Germline lookup yields CDR1 SQVTM and CDR2 ANQGSEA. This CDR3 is built from 17 residues. The junction had 12 bases not matched to a gene; V was cut back by 4 bases and J by 3 bases.

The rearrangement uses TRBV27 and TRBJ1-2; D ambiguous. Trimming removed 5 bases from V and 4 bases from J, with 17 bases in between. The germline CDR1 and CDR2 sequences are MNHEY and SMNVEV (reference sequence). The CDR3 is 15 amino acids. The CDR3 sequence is CASSIRGIGGYGYTF. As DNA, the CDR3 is TGTGCCAGCAGTATCCGAGGAATTGGTGGCTATGGCTACACCTTC.

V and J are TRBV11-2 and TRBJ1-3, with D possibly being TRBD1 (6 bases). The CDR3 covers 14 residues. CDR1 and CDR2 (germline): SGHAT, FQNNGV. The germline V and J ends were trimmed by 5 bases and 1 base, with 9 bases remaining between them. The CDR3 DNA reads TGTGCCAGCAGCCACAGGGTTTCTGGAAACACCATATATTTT. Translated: CASSHRVSGNTIYF. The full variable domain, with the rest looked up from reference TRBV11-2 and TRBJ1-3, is EAGVAQSPRYKIIEKRQSVAFWCNPISGHATLYWYQQILGQGPKLLIQFQNNGVVDDSQLPKDRFSAERLKGVDSTLKIQPAKLEDSAVYLCASSHRVSGNTIYFGEGSWLTVV.

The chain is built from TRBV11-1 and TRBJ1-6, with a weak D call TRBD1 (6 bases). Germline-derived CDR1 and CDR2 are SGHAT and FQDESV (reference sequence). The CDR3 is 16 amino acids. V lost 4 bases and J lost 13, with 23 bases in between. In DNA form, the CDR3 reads TGTGCCAGCAGCTCCGCCCGAGGGGGAGCCGATGGTCCCCTCCACTTT. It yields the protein CASSSARGGADGPLHF. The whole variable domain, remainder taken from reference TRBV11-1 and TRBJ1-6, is EAEVAQSPRYKITEKSQAVAFWCDPISGHATLYWYRQILGQGPELLVQFQDESVVDDSQLPKDRFSAERLKGVDSTLKIQPAELGDSAMYLCASSSARGGADGPLHFGNGTRLTVT.

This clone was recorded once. The CDR3 DNA follows: TGCGCCAGCATGGCGGCCTCGGGGACTTACAATGAGCAGTTCTTC. The encoded protein is CASMAASGTYNEQFF. The rearrangement uses TRBV5-1 and TRBJ2-1; weak D call: TRBD2 (6 bases). This CDR3 has 15 residues. The V end lost 6 bases, the J end lost 4 bases, and 17 bases lay between the germline ends. Per the germline V gene, CDR1 is SGHRS and CDR2 is YFSETQ.

The CDR3 nucleotides read TGTGCCAGCACGATAGAGAGCTCCTACAATGAGCAGTTCTTC. Translated, it gives CASTIESSYNEQFF. The chain has TRBV7-2 and TRBJ2-1; no clear D. V lost 7 bases and J lost 0, with 10 bases in between. The CDR3 has 14 amino acids. Germline CDR1 reads SGHTA; CDR2 reads FQGNSA. Looking up the rest from reference TRBV7-2 and TRBJ2-1 gives the full variable domain: GAGVSQSPSNKVTEKGKDVELRCDPISGHTALYWYRQSLGQGLEFLIYFQGNSAPDKSGLPSDRFSAERTGGSVSTLTIQRTQQEDSAVYLCASTIESSYNEQFFGPGTRLTVL.

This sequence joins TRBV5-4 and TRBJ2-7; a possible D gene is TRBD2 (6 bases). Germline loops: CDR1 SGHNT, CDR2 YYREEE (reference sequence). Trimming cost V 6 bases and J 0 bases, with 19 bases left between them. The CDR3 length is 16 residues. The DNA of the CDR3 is TGTGCCAGCACCGGAGTGGTCGGGGGTGGCTCCTACGAGCAGTACTTC. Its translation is CASTGVVGGGSYEQYF.

The CDR3 DNA sequence: TGTGCCAGCAGCTTATACAGGGGTGGAAACACCATATATTTT. Translation: CASSLYRGGNTIYF. The rearrangement uses TRBV11-2 and TRBJ1-3, with 7 bases aligning to TRBD1. There are 14 residues in the CDR3. V dropped 2 bases and J dropped 3; count of bases not matched to a gene: 1. Germline CDR1 SGHAT, CDR2 FQNNGV.

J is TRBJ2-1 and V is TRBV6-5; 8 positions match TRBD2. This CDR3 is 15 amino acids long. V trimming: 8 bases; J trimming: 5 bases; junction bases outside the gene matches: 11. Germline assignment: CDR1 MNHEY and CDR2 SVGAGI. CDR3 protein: CASGLAGKGHNEQFF. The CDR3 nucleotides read TGTGCCAGCGGATTAGCGGGAAAAGGACACAATGAGCAGTTCTTC.

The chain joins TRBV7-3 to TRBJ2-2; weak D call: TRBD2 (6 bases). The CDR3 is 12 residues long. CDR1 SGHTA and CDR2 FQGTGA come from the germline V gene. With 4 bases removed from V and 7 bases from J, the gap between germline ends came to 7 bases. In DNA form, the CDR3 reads TGTGCCAGCAGCTCGCGGGACGGGGAGCTGTTTTTT. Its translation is CASSSRDGELFF.

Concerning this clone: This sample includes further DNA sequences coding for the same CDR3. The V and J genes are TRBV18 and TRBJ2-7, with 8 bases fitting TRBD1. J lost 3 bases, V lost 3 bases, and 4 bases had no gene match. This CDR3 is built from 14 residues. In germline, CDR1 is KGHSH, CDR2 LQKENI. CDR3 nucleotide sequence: TGTGCCAGCTCACCCGGGGACAGGCGCTACGAGCAGTACTTC. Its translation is CASSPGDRRYEQYF.